These T cell receptor beta chains were read from a single sample in a study of shared clonotypes between healthy human individuals. The assay was immunoSEQ multiplex PCR, and TCRdb's table has in-frame clones only and misses some. The table has about 2.4 million clones, roughly nine tenths seen once. The sequenced sample was naive CD4+ T cells sorted from blood. The receptors derive from a man younger than 35 in good health. Both conserved end residues are part of each CDR3. The D gene is left open where the match is weak. Clone size is not always given. Where it is, it says once, few, many or a class for expanded clones.

TRBD1 | - | TRBJ2-1 | TRBV5-6 | TGTGCCAGCAGCTTGGGGAGACAGGGGGCGAATGAGCAGTTCTTC | CASSLGRQGANEQFF
TRBD1 | few | TRBJ1-2 | TRBV10-1 | TGCGCCAGCAGTGGAGAGAGACAGGGAATTTATGGCTACACCTTC | CASSGERQGIYGYTF
- | - | TRBJ2-1 | TRBV20-1 | TGCAGTGCCAGGACCTTAAATGAGCAGTTCTTC | CSARTLNEQFF
- | - | TRBJ2-6 | TRBV4-3 | TGCGCCAGCAGCCAAGATAGGGGGTCTGGGGCCAACGTCCTGACTTTC | CASSQDRGSGANVLTF
TRBD2 | - | TRBJ2-3 | TRBV5-1 | TGCGCCAGCAGCTTGGTCCTTAGCGGGCTCACAGATACGCAGTATTTT | CASSLVLSGLTDTQYF
- | - | TRBJ1-3 | TRBV18 | TGTGCCAGCTCACCCCGAGACTCTGGAAACACCATATATTTT | CASSPRDSGNTIYF
- | - | TRBJ1-4 | TRBV19 | TGTGCCAGTGTTGGTGAGGGGGAAAAACTGTTTTTT | CASVGEGEKLFF
- | - | TRBJ1-1 | TRBV27 | TGTGCCAGCAGTTTCAGTAGGGGAACGGGAACTGAAGCTTTCTTT | CASSFSRGTGTEAFF
TRBD1 | once | TRBJ1-2 | TRBV7-8 | TGTGCCAGCAGCTTAGAACAGGGGAGCTATGGCTACACCTTC | CASSLEQGSYGYTF
- | - | TRBJ2-2 | TRBV6-6 | TGTGCCAGCAGCAAACAAGTCCCGAACACCGGGGAGCTGTTTTTT | CASSKQVPNTGELFF
- | - | TRBJ1-5 | TRBV27 | TGTGCCAGCAGTTTAAGGGGAGGGAGCAATCAGCCCCAGCATTTT | CASSLRGGSNQPQHF
- | - | TRBJ2-7 | TRBV6-6 | TGTGCCAGCAGTTACTCAGGGGTTCTTGGTGAGCAGTACTTC | CASSYSGVLGEQYF
- | - | TRBJ2-1 | TRBV7-2 | TGTGCCAGCAGCTCCACGCTGAATGAGCAGTTCTTC | CASSSTLNEQFF
- | - | TRBJ2-5 | TRBV28 | TGTGCCAGCAGTTTACCGCAGGGGTCGGAGACCCAGTACTTC | CASSLPQGSETQYF
- | - | TRBJ2-2 | TRBV27 | TGTGCCAGCAAGAGGAGGGGACAGCCTGACACCGGGGAGCTGTTTTTT | CASKRRGQPDTGELFF
- | - | TRBJ2-7 | TRBV19 | TGTGCCAGTAGTATAACGCGACTTACCTCAACCTACGAGCAGTACTTC | CASSITRLTSTYEQYF
TRBD1 | - | TRBJ2-7 | TRBV30 | TGTGCCTGGGACAGGGCCCTCTCCTACGAGCAGTACTTC | CAWDRALSYEQYF
TRBD2 | - | TRBJ2-7 | TRBV28 | TGTGCCAGCAGTTTACAACTAGCGGGTTACGAGCAGTACTTC | CASSLQLAGYEQYF
TRBD2 | - | TRBJ2-3 | TRBV6-5 | TGTGCCAGCCCCCCCTTTAGCGGGTCAGATACGCAGTATTTT | CASPPFSGSDTQYF
TRBD2 | - | TRBJ2-7 | TRBV29-1 | TGCAGCGTTGGACTAGCGGGAGATGGGGAGCAGTACTTC | CSVGLAGDGEQYF
- | - | TRBJ2-5 | TRBV2 | TGTGCCAGCAGTGAAACTGGGGCCCAGTACTTC | CASSETGAQYF
- | few | TRBJ1-5 | TRBV6-5 | TGTGCCAGCGCCCCTTTGGGGGCAAGCAATCAGCCCCAGCATTTT | CASAPLGASNQPQHF
TRBD1 | - | TRBJ2-3 | TRBV4-1 | TGCGCCAGCAGCCAATCTAGTAGGACAGGGGCAGATACGCAGTATTTT | CASSQSSRTGADTQYF
TRBD2 | once | TRBJ2-1 | TRBV20-1 | TGCAGTGCTAGCCCAGCGGGGGAGCAGTTCTTC | CSASPAGEQFF
- | few | TRBJ1-6 | TRBV19 | TGTGCCAGTAGATCTGGGGGACCCCTCCACTTT | CASRSGGPLHF
- | - | TRBJ2-7 | TRBV6-5 | TGTGCCAGCAGTGACGACAGAAACTACGAGCAGTACTTC | CASSDDRNYEQYF
TRBD1 | - | TRBJ1-4 | TRBV7-2 | TGTGCCAGCAGCTACTACAGGGGAGCTGCTGAAAAACTGTTTTTT | CASSYYRGAAEKLFF
- | once | TRBJ2-7 | TRBV10-3 | TGTGCCATCAGTGGTACGGCAAACTCCTACGAGCAGTACTTC | CAISGTANSYEQYF
- | - | TRBJ2-2 | TRBV2 | TGTGCCAGCACTCAAATGGGCGGTGCCGGGGAGCTGTTTTTT | CASTQMGGAGELFF
TRBD1 | - | TRBJ2-3 | TRBV5-1 | TGCGCCAGCAGCAGGCCGCTGGGACAGGCGACAGATACGCAGTATTTT | CASSRPLGQATDTQYF
TRBD2 | - | TRBJ2-1 | TRBV5-6 | TGTGCCAGCAGTTCCTCCCTCCGACTAGCGGGAGGGGTCTACAATGAGCAGTTCTTC | CASSSSLRLAGGVYNEQFF
- | - | TRBJ2-7 | TRBV14 | TGTGCCGGCCTCAAACCCGGGGGTTTCTACGAGCAGTACTTC | CAGLKPGGFYEQYF
- | - | TRBJ2-7 | TRBV18 | TGTGCCAGCTCTGGGACGGCACCCTACGAGCAGTACTTC | CASSGTAPYEQYF
- | - | TRBJ1-1 | TRBV6-1 | TGTGCCAGTACCTTTTGGGTGAACACTGAAGCTTTCTTT | CASTFWVNTEAFF
- | - | TRBJ2-3 | TRBV28 | TGTGCCAGCAGTACAGGGAGGGACACAGATACGCAGTATTTT | CASSTGRDTDTQYF
- | - | TRBJ2-7 | TRBV5-1 | TGCGCCAGCAGCTTGGCAGGTGACTCCCAAGAAAAGCAGTACTTC | CASSLAGDSQEKQYF
- | - | TRBJ2-2 | TRBV30 | TGTGCCTGGAGTATCAGGGCACCCGGGGAGCTGTTTTTT | CAWSIRAPGELFF
- | - | TRBJ1-4 | TRBV25-1 | TGTGCCAGCGCCGACATGACAACTAATGAAAAACTGTTTTTT | CASADMTTNEKLFF
- | - | TRBJ2-3 | TRBV6-1 | TGTGCCAGCAGTGAATGGGCTAGCGATGGGACAGATACGCAGTATTTT | CASSEWASDGTDTQYF
- | - | TRBJ2-2 | TRBV11-2 | TGTGCCAGCAGCCCATTTTTTAACACCGGGGAGCTGTTTTTT | CASSPFFNTGELFF
- | - | TRBJ1-1 | TRBV10-1 | TGCGCCAGCAGTGACAAAGTCGGGGAACATTCGATGAACACTGAAGCTTTCTTT | CASSDKVGEHSMNTEAFF
TRBD1 | - | TRBJ1-5 | TRBV7-8 | TGTGCCAGCAGCGCCCGGGACAGGCTTAGCAATCAGCCCCAGCATTTT | CASSARDRLSNQPQHF
- | - | TRBJ2-7 | TRBV10-3 | TGTGCCATCAGTGAAGCAGGTTACGAGCAGTACTTC | CAISEAGYEQYF